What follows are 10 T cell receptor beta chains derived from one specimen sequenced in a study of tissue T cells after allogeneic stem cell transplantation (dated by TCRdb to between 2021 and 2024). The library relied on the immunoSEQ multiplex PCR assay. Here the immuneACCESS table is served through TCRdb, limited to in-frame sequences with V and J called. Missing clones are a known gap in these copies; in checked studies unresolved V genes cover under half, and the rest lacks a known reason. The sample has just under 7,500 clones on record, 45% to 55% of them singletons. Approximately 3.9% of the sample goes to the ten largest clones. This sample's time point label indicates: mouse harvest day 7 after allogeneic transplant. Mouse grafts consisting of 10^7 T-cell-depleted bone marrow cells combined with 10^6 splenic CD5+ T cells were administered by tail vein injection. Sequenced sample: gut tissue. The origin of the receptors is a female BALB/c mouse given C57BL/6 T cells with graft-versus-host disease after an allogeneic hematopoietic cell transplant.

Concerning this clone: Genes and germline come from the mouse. The CDR3 bases that were read are TGTGCCAGCAGCCCCCGAATTAACCAAGACACCCAGTAC. The encoded protein is CASSPRINQDTQY. From start to end, the CDR3 is CASSPRINQDTQYF. J is TRBJ2-5 and V is TRBV5; D remains ambiguous. The read is 1 residue too short to cover the CDR3 end, so that end is filled in from the germline J gene. The V and J ends lost 4 bases and 0 bases respectively, with 8 bases between them. Germline-derived CDR1 and CDR2 are LGHNA and YNLKQL (reference sequence). The CDR3 has 14 residues.

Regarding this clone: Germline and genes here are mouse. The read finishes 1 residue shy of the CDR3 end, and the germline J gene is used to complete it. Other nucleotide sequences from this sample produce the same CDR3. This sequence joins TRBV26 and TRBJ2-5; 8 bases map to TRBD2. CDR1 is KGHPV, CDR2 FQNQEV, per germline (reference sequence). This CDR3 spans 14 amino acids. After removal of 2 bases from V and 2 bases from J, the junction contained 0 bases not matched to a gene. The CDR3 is CASSLLGGQDTQYF. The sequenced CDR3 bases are TGTGCCAGCAGTCTGCTGGGGGGCCAAGACACCCAGTAC. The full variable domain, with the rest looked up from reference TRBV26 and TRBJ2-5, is NSKVIQTPRYLVKGQGQKAKMRCIPEKGHPVVFWYQQNKNNEFKFLINFQNQEVLQQIDMTEKRFSAECPSNSPCSLEIQSSEAGDSALYLCASSLLGGQDTQYFGPGTRLLVL.

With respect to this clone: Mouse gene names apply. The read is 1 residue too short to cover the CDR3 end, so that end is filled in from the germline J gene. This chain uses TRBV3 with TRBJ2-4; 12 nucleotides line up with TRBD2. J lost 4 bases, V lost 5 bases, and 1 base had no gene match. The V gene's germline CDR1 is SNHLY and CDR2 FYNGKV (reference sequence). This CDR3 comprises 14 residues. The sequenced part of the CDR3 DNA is TGTGCCAGCAGCAGGACTGGGGGGGAAAACACCTTGTAC. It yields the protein CASSRTGGENTLY. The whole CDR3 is CASSRTGGENTLYF.

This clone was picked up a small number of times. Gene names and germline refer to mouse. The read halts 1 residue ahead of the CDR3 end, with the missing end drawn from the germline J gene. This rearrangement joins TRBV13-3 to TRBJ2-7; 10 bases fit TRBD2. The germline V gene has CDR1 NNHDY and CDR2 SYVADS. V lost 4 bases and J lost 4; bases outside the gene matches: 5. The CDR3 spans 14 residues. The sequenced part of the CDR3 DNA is TGTGCCAGCAGTCCCGGGACTGGGGATTATGAACAGTAC. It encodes CASSPGTGDYEQY. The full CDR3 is CASSPGTGDYEQYF.

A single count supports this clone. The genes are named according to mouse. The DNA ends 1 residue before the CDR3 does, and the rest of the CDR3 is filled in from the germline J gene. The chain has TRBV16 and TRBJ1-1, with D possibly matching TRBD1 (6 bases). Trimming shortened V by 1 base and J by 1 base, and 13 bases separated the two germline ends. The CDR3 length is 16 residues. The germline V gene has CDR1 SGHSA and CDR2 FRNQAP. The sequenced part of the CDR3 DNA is TGTGCAAGCAGCTTAGCCGGGGGCGCGAGGAACACAGAAGTCTTC. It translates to CASSLAGGARNTEVF. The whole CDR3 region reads CASSLAGGARNTEVFF.

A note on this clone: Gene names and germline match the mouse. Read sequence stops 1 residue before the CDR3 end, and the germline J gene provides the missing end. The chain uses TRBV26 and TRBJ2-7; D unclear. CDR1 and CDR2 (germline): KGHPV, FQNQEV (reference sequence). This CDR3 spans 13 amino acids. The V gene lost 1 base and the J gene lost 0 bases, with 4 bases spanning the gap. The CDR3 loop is CASSLYVSYEQYF. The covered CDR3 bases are TGTGCCAGCAGTCTGTATGTCTCCTATGAACAGTAC.

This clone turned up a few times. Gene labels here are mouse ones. CDR3 DNA, as far as it was read: TGTGCCAGCAGTGATCGATGGGGTAGGGAACAGTAC. Translation: CASSDRWGREQY. The CDR3 in full is CASSDRWGREQYF. The chain carries TRBV13-3 and TRBJ2-7; D is perhaps TRBD2 (5 bases). Read data end 1 residue before the CDR3 end; the end is taken from the germline J gene. This CDR3 region has 13 residues. The V gene lost 1 base and the J gene lost 7 bases, with 12 bases spanning the gap. The V gene's germline CDR1 is NNHDY and CDR2 SYVADS.

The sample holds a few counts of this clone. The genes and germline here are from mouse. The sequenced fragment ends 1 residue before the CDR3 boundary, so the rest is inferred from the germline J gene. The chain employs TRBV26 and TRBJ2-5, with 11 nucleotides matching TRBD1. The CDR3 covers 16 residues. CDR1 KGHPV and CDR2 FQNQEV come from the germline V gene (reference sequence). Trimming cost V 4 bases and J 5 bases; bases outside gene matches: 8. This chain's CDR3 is CASSPGTGGSGDTQYF. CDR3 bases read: TGTGCCAGCAGTCCGGGGACAGGGGGATCGGGAGACACCCAGTAC.

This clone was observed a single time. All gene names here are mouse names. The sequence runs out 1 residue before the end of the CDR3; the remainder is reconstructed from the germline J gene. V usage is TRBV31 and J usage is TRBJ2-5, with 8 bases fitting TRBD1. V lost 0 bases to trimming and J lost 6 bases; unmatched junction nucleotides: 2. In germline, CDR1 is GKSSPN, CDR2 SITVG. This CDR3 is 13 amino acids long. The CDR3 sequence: CAWSLTGEDTQYF. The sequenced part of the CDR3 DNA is TGTGCCTGGAGTCTGACAGGGGAGGACACCCAGTAC.

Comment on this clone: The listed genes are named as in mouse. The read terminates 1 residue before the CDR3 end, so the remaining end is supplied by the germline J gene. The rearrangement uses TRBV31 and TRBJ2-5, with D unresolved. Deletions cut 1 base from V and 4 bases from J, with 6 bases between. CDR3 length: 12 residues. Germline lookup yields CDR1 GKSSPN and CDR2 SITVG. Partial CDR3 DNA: TGTGCCTGGAGTCGGGGAGAAGACACCCAGTAC. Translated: CAWSRGEDTQY. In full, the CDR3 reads CAWSRGEDTQYF.